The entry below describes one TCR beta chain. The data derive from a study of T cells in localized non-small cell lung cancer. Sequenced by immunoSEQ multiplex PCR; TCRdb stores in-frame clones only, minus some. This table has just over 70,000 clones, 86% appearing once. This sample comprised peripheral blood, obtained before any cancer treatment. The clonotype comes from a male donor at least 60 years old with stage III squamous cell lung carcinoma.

The CDR3 region is CASSLERTLGGELFF. The CDR3 DNA is TGTGCCAGCAGCTTAGAACGGACACTGGGCGGGGAGCTGTTTTTT. V is TRBV7-9 and J is TRBJ2-2; D is possibly TRBD1 (5 bases). Germline V CDR1 and CDR2: SEHNR, FQNEAQ (reference sequence). Trimming removed 1 base at V and 7 bases at J, with 13 bases between. CDR3 size: 15 residues.